The rows below give T cell receptor beta chains drawn from one sample of a study of persistence of HIV-infected CD4 T cells. The assay was immunoSEQ multiplex PCR, and TCRdb's table has in-frame clones only and misses some. The sample holds approximately 31,000 clones, about four fifths seen once. These receptors' antigens are unknown. The material was CD4+ T cells sorted from PBMCs after approximately 20-hour stimulation, obtained from a patient who received antiretroviral therapy. The receptors were gathered from an adult man with HIV who was CMV-seropositive. Both conserved end residues are trimmed from each CDR3. Each record gives: D gene, V gene, CDR3 protein. A D gene is named only where the DNA matches it firmly.

D gene: TRBD1; V gene: TRBV10-2; CDR3 protein: ASSIRPGTGLNTEAF
D gene: NA; V gene: TRBV13; CDR3 protein: ASSLVGSRETQY
D gene: NA; V gene: TRBV12-3/TRBV12-4; CDR3 protein: ATPGGMSEQY
D gene: TRBD1; V gene: TRBV27; CDR3 protein: ASSSSPGGGTYGYT
D gene: NA; V gene: TRBV6-5; CDR3 protein: ASSYSEGSNQPQH
D gene: NA; V gene: TRBV27; CDR3 protein: ASRPQGIGGRDTQY
D gene: TRBD1; V gene: TRBV6-5; CDR3 protein: ATAQGDEQY
D gene: TRBD1; V gene: TRBV9; CDR3 protein: ASSVDRTGDRHEQY
D gene: NA; V gene: TRBV30; CDR3 protein: AWSVKGILGGTNSPLH
D gene: NA; V gene: TRBV3-1/TRBV3-2; CDR3 protein: ASSQEAQSPQY
D gene: NA; V gene: TRBV9; CDR3 protein: ASSPTIRGDAYGYT
D gene: TRBD1; V gene: TRBV5-6; CDR3 protein: ASSLISGTGDQPQH
D gene: NA; V gene: TRBV5-1; CDR3 protein: ASSLYRVGNEQF
D gene: TRBD2; V gene: TRBV4-2; CDR3 protein: ASSQDGGLAVYEQY
D gene: NA; V gene: TRBV7-9; CDR3 protein: ASSLVTETQY
D gene: NA; V gene: TRBV13; CDR3 protein: ASSFGKNGETQY
D gene: NA; V gene: TRBV7-2; CDR3 protein: ASSLGGYGETQY
D gene: NA; V gene: TRBV21-1; CDR3 protein: ASLRGVANEKLF
D gene: NA; V gene: TRBV5-1; CDR3 protein: ASSLDTKGGEKLF
D gene: NA; V gene: TRBV7-8; CDR3 protein: ASSGGTGRTQY
D gene: TRBD1; V gene: TRBV19; CDR3 protein: ASHSPSGTGADSRGYT
D gene: NA; V gene: TRBV14; CDR3 protein: ASSQGPNQPQH
D gene: NA; V gene: TRBV5-1; CDR3 protein: ASSQGHDGPRGY
D gene: NA; V gene: TRBV28; CDR3 protein: ASSLPGAGFGKLF
D gene: NA; V gene: TRBV19; CDR3 protein: ASSQGSTGANVLT
D gene: TRBD1; V gene: TRBV7-9; CDR3 protein: ASSLARGTGRGETQY
D gene: TRBD1; V gene: TRBV7-8; CDR3 protein: ASSYGQVQQPQH
D gene: NA; V gene: TRBV13; CDR3 protein: ASSLGGLVVS
D gene: TRBD2; V gene: TRBV4-3; CDR3 protein: ASSQGRGGPAGELF
D gene: TRBD2; V gene: TRBV5-1; CDR3 protein: ASSVSGGAFTDTQY
D gene: NA; V gene: TRBV6-2/TRBV6-3; CDR3 protein: ASSFPTQTQY
D gene: TRBD1; V gene: TRBV20-1; CDR3 protein: SASDTGGYGYT
D gene: TRBD1; V gene: TRBV6-4; CDR3 protein: ASSRGQQETQY
D gene: NA; V gene: TRBV5-1; CDR3 protein: ASSPAAGRETQY
D gene: TRBD1; V gene: TRBV7-2; CDR3 protein: ASGGQLNYGYT
D gene: NA; V gene: TRBV6-5; CDR3 protein: ASLAFDGYT
D gene: NA; V gene: TRBV6-2/TRBV6-3; CDR3 protein: ASSQTGGNQPQH
D gene: NA; V gene: TRBV5-6; CDR3 protein: ASSWQRVNTGELF
D gene: TRBD1; V gene: TRBV5-4; CDR3 protein: ASGRTGVGEQY
D gene: TRBD1; V gene: TRBV7-3; CDR3 protein: ASSGTGSNEQF
D gene: NA; V gene: TRBV5-4; CDR3 protein: ASSLDNYGYT
D gene: TRBD1; V gene: TRBV27; CDR3 protein: ASSAKEPSTGAVYEQY
D gene: NA; V gene: TRBV27; CDR3 protein: ASSFQYLGQSDYGYT
D gene: TRBD1; V gene: TRBV14; CDR3 protein: ASSQATGGVRAF
D gene: NA; V gene: TRBV18; CDR3 protein: ASSPWGGGVYEQY
D gene: TRBD1; V gene: TRBV4-1; CDR3 protein: ASSADRVGLFATNEKLF